This entry features one T cell receptor (beta chain) sequence. The data originate from a study of blood T cell repertoires in COVID-19. On the study more broadly: T cells, B-cell-depleted T cells, or PBMCs supplied cDNA or gDNA.

Per the original methods: By means of reference gene primer amplification, nucleated cell counts were estimated. The repertoire was sequenced with immunoSEQ multiplex PCR; TCRdb's copy has only in-frame clones and lacks some. D and trimming come from the DNA, and the V and J calls and clone size come from that table. The sample contains over 100,000 clones, 88% of which appear only once. V was pared by 4 bases and J by 2 bases, with 8 bases of the junction left unmatched. The CDR3 contains 16 residues. Germline CDR1 MDHEN, CDR2 SYDVKM. The sequence was obtained from a man aged 50 or older with acute or convalescent COVID-19. The chain employs TRBV28 and TRBJ2-3; 8 bases line up with TRBD2. The specimen sequenced was peripheral blood. Here the CDR3 DNA reads TGTGCCAGCAGTTGGTCTAGCGGGCGTTACACAGATACGCAGTATTTT. Translation: CASSWSSGRYTDTQYF.